These T cell receptor beta chains were read from a single sample in a study of type 1 and type 2 diabetes patients. MiXCR, applied by TCRdb to the multiplex PCR reads, yields one record per CDR3 protein. The sample lists about 270,000 distinct CDR3 sequences, more than 45% seen once, with roughly 13% in the top ten. The sequenced sample consisted of peripheral blood mononuclear cells (PBMCs). These TCRs come from a young man with type 2 diabetes. The CDR3 runs from the conserved cysteine through the conserved F or W. The order of the fields is D gene, V gene, clone size, J gene, CDR3 DNA, CDR3 protein. The D gene is left open where the match is weak. Only part of the rows carry a size: once, few, many, or a class if the clone is expanded.

-	TRBV7-3	few	TRBJ2-1	TGTGCCAGCAGCCCAAACGTCGATGAGCAGTTCTTC	CASSPNVDEQFF
TRBD1	TRBV19	few	TRBJ1-1	TGTGCCAGTAGTTCCTGGCGGACAGGAGAGGACACTGAAGCTTTCTTT	CASSSWRTGEDTEAFF
TRBD1	TRBV12-3/TRBV12-4	once	TRBJ1-1	TGTGCCAGCACCGCCGGGACAGGGCTCACTGAAGCTTTCTTT	CASTAGTGLTEAFF
TRBD2	TRBV12-3/TRBV12-4	few	TRBJ2-7	TGTGCCAGCAGTTTTAGCGGGAGGGCCGACGAGCAGTACTTC	CASSFSGRADEQYF
-	TRBV19	few	TRBJ2-5	TGTGCCAGCCGGAGGGGCCCTCAAGAGACCCAGTACTTC	CASRRGPQETQYF
-	TRBV7-9	-	TRBJ2-1	TGTGCCAGTAGTACGAACGAACAGGGAGGCCGAGGGGATGAGCAGTTCTTC	CASSTNEQGGRGDEQFF
-	TRBV2	-	TRBJ1-5	TGTGCCAGTACTCCATTGGCAGGGGACAATCAGCCCCAGCATTTT	CASTPLAGDNQPQHF
TRBD1	TRBV30	-	TRBJ1-5	TGTGCCTGGAGTCCGGGACAGGGCATTCAGCCCCAGCATTTT	CAWSPGQGIQPQHF
-	TRBV24-1	-	TRBJ2-3	TGTGCCACCAGTGATTTGCAAGCGGGCAGCTTAGATACGCAGTATTTT	CATSDLQAGSLDTQYF
TRBD1	TRBV20-1	-	TRBJ1-4	TGCAGTGCTACTAGGGGGCCCAATGAAAAACTGTTTTTT	CSATRGPNEKLFF
TRBD1	TRBV19	-	TRBJ1-1	TGTGCCAGTAGCTACTCCGGAGGGGGCTTTAGGAACACTGAAGCTTTCTTT	CASSYSGGGFRNTEAFF
TRBD2	TRBV19	few	TRBJ2-1	TGTGCCAGCTCGACTAGCCCAAACAATGAGCAGTTCTTC	CASSTSPNNEQFF
-	TRBV5-1	-	TRBJ1-1	TGCGCCAGCAGCAGTGACAAGAACACTGAAGCTTTCTTT	CASSSDKNTEAFF
-	TRBV2	-	TRBJ2-6	TGTGCCAGCATTAGGGACCCCGGGGCCAACGTCCTGACTTTC	CASIRDPGANVLTF
-	TRBV28	-	TRBJ1-2	TGTGCCAGCAGTTACTCACAGGCCGCGGGTTCTGGCTACACCTTC	CASSYSQAAGSGYTF
TRBD2	TRBV7-8	-	TRBJ2-7	TGTGCCAGCAGCCCCTTACCCGGGACTAGCGGGAGGGGTTACGAGCAGTACTTC	CASSPLPGTSGRGYEQYF
TRBD2	TRBV12-3/TRBV12-4	-	TRBJ2-3	TGTGCCAGCAGCGCCGGACTAGGCACAGATACGCAGTATTTT	CASSAGLGTDTQYF
-	TRBV12-3/TRBV12-4	-	TRBJ2-2	TGTGCCAGCAGCTACCGGACCGCACACGGCGGGGAGCTGTTTTTT	CASSYRTAHGGELFF
-	TRBV19	-	TRBJ1-5	TGTGCCAGTAGTATTGGACATCTAAGGAGCAATCAGCCCCAGCATTTT	CASSIGHLRSNQPQHF
-	TRBV20-1	few	TRBJ2-7	TGCAGTGTTGGCGTTTTAGGGCCGAATTCCTACGAGCAGTACTTC	CSVGVLGPNSYEQYF
-	TRBV29-1	-	TRBJ1-2	TGCAGCGTTTCAAATCAGGGGAGCTTTAACTATGGCTACACCTTC	CSVSNQGSFNYGYTF
-	TRBV7-8	-	TRBJ2-5	TGTGCCAGCAGCTTTCGACTGCCCTCTGGCACGTACCAAGAGACCCAGTACTTC	CASSFRLPSGTYQETQYF
-	TRBV20-1	-	TRBJ2-5	TGCGGCTACCTCCTAGGCGTGCAGGCGTACTTC	CGYLLGVQAYF
-	TRBV30	-	TRBJ2-5	TGTGCCTGTTCCGCCCTCAAGGAGTACCAAGAGACCCAGTACTTC	CACSALKEYQETQYF
-	TRBV6-6	few	TRBJ2-7	TGTGCCAGCAGTTATCACCCATCTCAGGGCGAGCAGTACTTC	CASSYHPSQGEQYF
TRBD1	TRBV5-1	many	TRBJ1-1	TGCGCCAGCAGCTTGGGACAGGGGGCTGGGAACACTGAAGCTTTCTTT	CASSLGQGAGNTEAFF
-	TRBV7-9	-	TRBJ1-4	TGTGCCAGCACCTGGCTCGGGGGCACTAATGAAAAACTGTTTTTT	CASTWLGGTNEKLFF
-	TRBV12-3/TRBV12-4	-	TRBJ1-1	TGTGCCAGCAGTCTCTTCCAGGGTGAAGCTTTCTTT	CASSLFQGEAFF
-	TRBV9	few	TRBJ1-2	TGTGCCAGCAGCGTAGAGGGGGATTGGGTGCTTGGCTACACCTTC	CASSVEGDWVLGYTF
TRBD1	TRBV7-3	few	TRBJ2-1	TGTGCCAGCAGCGCGACAACGACAGGGAATGAGCAGTTCTTC	CASSATTTGNEQFF
-	TRBV20-1	once	TRBJ1-1	TGCAGTGCTAGAGATCGGGAGGATCTTTACACTGAAGCTTTCTTT	CSARDREDLYTEAFF
TRBD1	TRBV14	-	TRBJ1-2	TGTGCCAGCAGACCCCACGGACAGGGTTTCGGGAATGGCTACACCTTC	CASRPHGQGFGNGYTF
-	TRBV10-3	-	TRBJ2-7	TGTGCCATCCGGGACCTCACCTACGAGCAGTACTTC	CAIRDLTYEQYF
TRBD1	TRBV10-3	-	TRBJ1-5	TGTGCCATCAGTGGAGGGACAGGGGATCAACCCCAGCATTTT	CAISGGTGDQPQHF
-	TRBV12-3/TRBV12-4	-	TRBJ2-2	TGTGCCAGCAGTTTTCCAGGGGCCACCGGGGAGCTGTTTTTT	CASSFPGATGELFF
-	TRBV9	-	TRBJ1-4	TGTGCCAGCAGCGTAGGGTCGGCGAGTTTTACGGAAAAACTGTTTTTT	CASSVGSASFTEKLFF
-	TRBV7-6	once	TRBJ2-3	TGTGCCAGCAGCTTGGCAGCTAGCACAGATACGCAGTATTTT	CASSLAASTDTQYF
TRBD1	TRBV7-2	few	TRBJ2-5	TGTGCCAGCAGCCAGACAGGGCCGGAGACCCAGTACTTC	CASSQTGPETQYF
-	TRBV2	-	TRBJ1-3	TGTGCCAGCAGTGATCGTCCCTTCGACACCATATATTTT	CASSDRPFDTIYF
-	TRBV5-1	-	TRBJ2-5	TGCGCCAGCAGCTTGGCGGGGGGCACTTGGACCCAGTACTTC	CASSLAGGTWTQYF
-	TRBV7-2	-	TRBJ2-2	TGTGCCAGCAGCACCCCGAGGGGATGGGACACCGGGGAGCTGTCTTTT	CASSTPRGWDTGELSF
-	TRBV19	-	TRBJ2-1	TGTGCCAGTAGTATAGATCTCGGCGGAACCTACAATGAGCAGTTCTTC	CASSIDLGGTYNEQFF
TRBD1	TRBV27	-	TRBJ2-7	TGTGCCAGCAGCCCTAGCCGGGGGGACAGGGTCTCCGAGCAGTACTTC	CASSPSRGDRVSEQYF
-	TRBV29-1	few	TRBJ1-5	TGCAGCGTTATGACAGGAAGCAATCAGCCCCAGCATTTT	CSVMTGSNQPQHF
-	TRBV6-4	-	TRBJ2-5	TGTGCCAGCAGAAAAGGACATTTGCAGTACTTC	CASRKGHLQYF
-	TRBV7-3	-	TRBJ1-2	TGTGCCAGCAGCCCTCGAGGGGTTAACTATGGCTACACCTTC	CASSPRGVNYGYTF
-	TRBV12-3/TRBV12-4	few	TRBJ2-1	TGTGCCAGCACTCGTGGTGGTGGGCTTGGCAATGAGCAGTTCTTC	CASTRGGGLGNEQFF
TRBD2	TRBV7-2	few	TRBJ2-3	TGTGCCAGCAGCTCCGTAGCGGGGGGGAGCCCAGATACGCAGTATTTT	CASSSVAGGSPDTQYF
-	TRBV28	-	TRBJ1-5	TGTGCCATCCAACAGACCGGGACACACCAACAGCCCCAGCATTTT	CAIQQTGTHQQPQHF
-	TRBV20-1	few	TRBJ2-5	TGCAGTGCCGGGCGGAGGGCGATCCAAGAGACCCAGTACTTC	CSAGRRAIQETQYF
-	TRBV7-9	once	TRBJ2-7	TGTGCCAGCAGCTTAGTGGCAGGGGTCTCCTACGAGCAGTACTTC	CASSLVAGVSYEQYF
-	TRBV30	few	TRBJ2-7	TGTGCCTGGAGTCCAGGGGTCATCGACGAGCAGTACTTC	CAWSPGVIDEQYF